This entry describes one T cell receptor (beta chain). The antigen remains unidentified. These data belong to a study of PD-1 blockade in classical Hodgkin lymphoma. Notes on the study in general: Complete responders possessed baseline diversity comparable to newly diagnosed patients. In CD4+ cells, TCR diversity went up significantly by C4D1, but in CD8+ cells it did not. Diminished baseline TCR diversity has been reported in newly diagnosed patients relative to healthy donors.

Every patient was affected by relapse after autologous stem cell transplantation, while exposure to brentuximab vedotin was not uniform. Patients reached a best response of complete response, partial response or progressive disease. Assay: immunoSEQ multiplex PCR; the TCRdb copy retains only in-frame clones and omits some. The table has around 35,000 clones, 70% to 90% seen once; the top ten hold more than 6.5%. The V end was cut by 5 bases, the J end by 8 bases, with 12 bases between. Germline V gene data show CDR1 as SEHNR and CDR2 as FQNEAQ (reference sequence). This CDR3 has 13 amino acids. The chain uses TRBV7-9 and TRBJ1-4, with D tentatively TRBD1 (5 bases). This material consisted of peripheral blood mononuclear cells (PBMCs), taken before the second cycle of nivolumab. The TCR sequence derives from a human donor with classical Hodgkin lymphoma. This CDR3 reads CASSPGPGEKLFF. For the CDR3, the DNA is TGTGCCAGCAGCCCAGGGCCGGGGGAAAAACTGTTTTTT. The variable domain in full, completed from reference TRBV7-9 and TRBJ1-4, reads DTGVSQNPRHKITKRGQNVTFRCDPISEHNRLYWYRQTLGQGPEFLTYFQNEAQLEKSRLLSDRFSAERPKGSFSTLEIQRTEQGDSAMYLCASSPGPGEKLFFGSGTQLSVL.